The 8 T cell receptor beta chains below all came from one sample that was sequenced in a study of cytomegalovirus exposure and HLA in healthy donors. 13 Jbeta primers and 60 Vbeta primers were used for the PCR. Some clones are missing from TCRdb's copy, which holds only in-frame ones; the method was immunoSEQ multiplex PCR. This table holds approximately 150,000 clones, roughly 80% found once. The material sequenced was PBMCs. The receptors were sampled from a woman aged 40 to 49 in good health and CMV-seropositive.

The chain employs TRBV15 and TRBJ2-7, with TRBD2 matching 7 bases. The junction had 9 bases not matched to a gene; V was cut back by 3 bases and J by 4 bases. The length of the CDR3 is 15 residues. The germline gives CDR1 LNHNV, CDR2 YYDKDF (reference sequence). CDR3 sequence: CATSRGSGVNYEQYF. In DNA, the CDR3 is TGTGCCACCAGCAGGGGGAGCGGGGTTAATTACGAGCAGTACTTC.

This clone has a handful of counts. This rearrangement joins TRBV29-1 to TRBJ2-5, with a weak D call TRBD1 (6 bases). The CDR3 totals 12 residues. V lost 4 bases and J 2 bases, leaving 8 bases between the germline ends. The V gene's germline CDR1 is SQVTM and CDR2 ANQGSEA. CDR3 protein: CSVGTAQETQYF. The CDR3 bases are TGCAGCGTTGGGACAGCGCAAGAGACCCAGTACTTC. The variable domain in full, with the rest retrieved from reference TRBV29-1 and TRBJ2-5, is SAVISQKPSRDICQRGTSLTIQCQVDSQVTMMFWYRQQPGQSLTLIATANQGSEATYESGFVIDKFPISRPNLTFSTLTVSNMSPEDSSIYLCSVGTAQETQYFGPGTRLLVL.

V gene TRBV4-1 combines with J gene TRBJ2-5; tentatively, D is TRBD1 (5 bases). The CDR3 consists of 13 residues. The germline gives CDR1 MGHRA, CDR2 YSYEKL. Between the trimmed V and J ends, which lost 4 bases and 2 bases, there was a span of 8 bases. The CDR3 bases are TGCGCCAGCAGCCTGACAGAACAAGAGACCCAGTACTTC. This gives the protein CASSLTEQETQYF.

The rearrangement links TRBV13 to TRBJ2-2; TRBD1 matches at 12 bases. In germline, CDR1 is PRHDT, CDR2 FYEKMQ (reference sequence). With 4 bases clipped from V and 5 bases from J, the junction kept 8 bases outside the gene matches. CDR3 length equals 17 residues. CDR3 in amino acids: CASSSPGTGGKTGELFF. CDR3 coding DNA: TGTGCCAGCAGCTCTCCAGGGACAGGGGGCAAGACCGGGGAGCTGTTTTTT.

The chain is built from TRBV9 and TRBJ1-1; a weak D match, TRBD1 (5 bases). The CDR3 contains 16 residues. Germline-derived CDR1 and CDR2 are SGDLS and YYNGEE. V was trimmed by 1 base and J by 1 base, leaving 14 bases between them. CDR3: CASSVSPGLRNTEAFF. The CDR3 nucleotides read TGTGCCAGCAGCGTATCTCCGGGACTCCGGAACACTGAAGCTTTCTTT.

This clone was seen only a few times. The chain has TRBV19 and TRBJ1-1; a weak D match, TRBD1 (5 bases). The germline V gene has CDR1 LNHDA and CDR2 SQIVND (reference sequence). The V end was cut by 9 bases, the J end by 6 bases, with 8 bases between. The CDR3 consists of 10 residues. This CDR3 is CASQGPEAFF. The CDR3 DNA reads as TGTGCCAGCCAGGGCCCTGAAGCTTTCTTT.

This clone was seen a few times. The chain uses TRBV14 and TRBJ2-7; TRBD2 aligns across 9 bases. Germline V gene sequence: CDR1 SGHDN, CDR2 FVKESK. Trimming removed 0 bases from V and 4 bases from J; junction bases left unmatched: 10. This CDR3 is built from 17 residues. CDR3 in DNA: TGTGCCAGCAGCCAAGATTCGAGCGGGAGGTATTGGTACGAGCAGTACTTC. Its translation: CASSQDSSGRYWYEQYF.

V gene TRBV7-6 combines with J gene TRBJ2-7, with D possibly matching TRBD1 (6 bases). The CDR3 loop spans 13 amino acids. The V end was cut by 5 bases, the J end by 6 bases, with 14 bases between. Germline V gene data show CDR1 as SGHVS and CDR2 as FNYEAQ. Written as DNA, the CDR3 is TGTGCCAGCAGCGCCGGACAGTCAGGCGAGCAGTACTTC. Protein sequence: CASSAGQSGEQYF.